This entry lists 10 T cell receptor beta chains sequenced from one sample in a study of CXCR3-negative and CXCR3-positive naive CD8 T cells. Preparation of TRB cDNA libraries relied on 5' RACE carrying UMI labels. TCRdb reprocessed the 5' RACE reads and reports one entry per CDR3 protein, with no DNA. Here the sample table reports 120,000 or so distinct CDR3 sequences. Regarding the study as a whole: Naive CXCR3-positive cells had TRB CDR3s more hydrophobic than those of CXCR3-negative naive cells.

No cognate antigen is known for these TCRs. Sequencing was performed on naive CXCR3+ CD8+ T cells from blood. Subset of the sample: CD45RO-CCR7+CD27+CD95- naive CD8+ T cells expressing CXCR3 (TNR3+). The receptors come from a human donor in good health. Some clones in this sample may be carry-over from other donors' samples.

V usage is TRBV28 and J usage is TRBJ2-3; the D gene TCRdb calls, TRBD1, cannot be checked with no DNA. This CDR3 is built from 16 residues. Germline loops: CDR1 MDHEN, CDR2 SYDVKM. The CDR3 sequence: CASSPVQGMVDDTQYF.

The V gene is TRBV5-1, the J gene TRBJ1-1. CDR1 and CDR2 (germline): SGHRS, YFSETQ. The CDR3 has 15 residues. The CDR3 sequence is CASSGGVQMNTEAFF. Together with reference TRBV5-1 and TRBJ1-1, the CDR3 gives the full variable domain: KAGVTQTPRYLIKTRGQQVTLSCSPISGHRSVSWYQQTPGQGLQFLFEYFSETQRNKGNFPGRFSGRQFSNSRSEMNVSTLELGDSALYLCASSGGVQMNTEAFFGQGTRLTVV.

The chain carries TRBV20-1 and TRBJ1-2; with no DNA, the TCRdb D assignment of TRBD1 cannot be verified. The CDR3 totals 16 residues. Per the germline V gene, CDR1 is DFQATT and CDR2 is SNEGSKA (reference sequence). This CDR3 is CSARAPETGNSGGYTF.

V gene TRBV19 combines with J gene TRBJ2-3; without DNA, the TCRdb call of TRBD2 cannot be checked. The CDR3 extends over 14 amino acids. Germline V gives CDR1 LNHDA, CDR2 SQIVND (reference sequence). The CDR3 loop reads CASRSGWSTDTQYF.

This chain's CDR3 is CASSDPSGANVLTF. The chain joins TRBV7-3 to TRBJ2-6. The length of the CDR3 is 14 residues. Germline CDR1 reads SGHTA; CDR2 reads FQGTGA.

The chain is built from TRBV29-1 and TRBJ2-1. Germline CDR1 and CDR2: SQVTM and ANQGSEA. The CDR3 extends over 11 amino acids. The CDR3: CSGERVDEQFF.

The chain combines TRBV6-2 or TRBV6-3 with TRBJ2-5; TCRdb reports TRBD2, a call that lacks DNA to check it against. Germline V gives CDR1 MNHEY, CDR2 SVGEGT. CDR3 length equals 14 residues. The chain's CDR3 is CASSLVTSMETQYF.

V and J are TRBV7-9 and TRBJ2-1. CDR1 SEHNR and CDR2 FQNEAQ come from the germline V gene (reference sequence). The CDR3 is 14 residues long. The CDR3 reads CASSLQESYNEQFF. Together with reference TRBV7-9 and TRBJ2-1, the CDR3 gives the full variable domain: DTGVSQNPRHKITKRGQNVTFRCDPISEHNRLYWYRQTLGQGPEFLTYFQNEAQLEKSRLLSDRFSAERPKGSFSTLEIQRTEQGDSAMYLCASSLQESYNEQFFGPGTRLTVL.

The CDR3 here is CASSLGQSNEKLFF. V and J are TRBV13 and TRBJ1-4. The CDR3 is made up of 14 amino acids. Germline CDR1 and CDR2: PRHDT and FYEKMQ (reference sequence).

The CDR3: CASLTGPPFMNTEAFF. The chain is built from TRBV6-2 or TRBV6-3 and TRBJ1-1; no DNA is available, so the TRBD1 call from TCRdb remains unchecked. This CDR3 spans 16 amino acids. Germline CDR1 MNHEY, CDR2 SVGEGT.